This TCR beta chain was identified in a study of regulatory T cells in long-lasting Graves disease. The study, taken as a whole, reports: Repertoires from persistent disease leaned toward TRBV28, TRBJ1-2 and TRBJ2-5. Only a small sample size was used, which may have cut accuracy.

Time point indicated: newly diagnosed GD, antithyroid drugs for less than 3 months. The authors made the TCR library using RNA they extracted from PBMCs. CDR3 regions were amplified by Arm-PCR using iRepertoire HTBI primers to build TCR beta libraries. Original data processing: Identification yielded 55 to 75 TRBV and 15 or so TRBJ segments across samples. TCRdb used MiXCR to reprocess the multiplex PCR reads, holding one entry per CDR3 protein. TCRdb, rather than the study authors, made the V and J calls. The sample has over 500,000 distinct CDR3 sequences, approximately 15% seen once. The CDR3 sequence is 15 residues long. Trimming removed 7 bases at V and 0 bases at J, with 14 bases between. There are many counts of this clonotype. Its antigen is not identified. This same sample was also part of a study on T cells in Graves' hyperthyroidism and ophthalmopathy.

This receptor was taken from a woman in her thirties with Graves disease. The chain links TRBV12-3 or TRBV12-4 to TRBJ2-3; perhaps TRBD2 as D (5 bases). The sample here was peripheral blood mononuclear cells (PBMCs), taken at new diagnosis, from a patient treated with antithyroid drugs. This CDR3 is CASTPGRASTDTQYF. For the CDR3, the DNA is TGTGCCAGCACTCCTGGGCGGGCTAGCACAGATACGCAGTATTTT.